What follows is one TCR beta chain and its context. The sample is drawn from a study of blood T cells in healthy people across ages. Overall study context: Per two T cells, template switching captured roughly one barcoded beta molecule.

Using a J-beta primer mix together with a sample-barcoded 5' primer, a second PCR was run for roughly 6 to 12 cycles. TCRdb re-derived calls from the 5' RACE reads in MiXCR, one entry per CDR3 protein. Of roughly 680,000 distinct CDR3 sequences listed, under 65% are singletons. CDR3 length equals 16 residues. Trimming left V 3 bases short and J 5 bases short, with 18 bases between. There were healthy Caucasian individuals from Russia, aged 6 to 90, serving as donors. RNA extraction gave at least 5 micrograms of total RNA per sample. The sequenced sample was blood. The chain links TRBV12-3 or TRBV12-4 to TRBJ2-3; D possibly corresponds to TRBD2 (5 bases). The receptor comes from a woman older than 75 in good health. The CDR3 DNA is TGTGCCAGCAGTTTCTACGGAGGCTCGTCAGGAGATACGCAGTATTTT. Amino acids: CASSFYGGSSGDTQYF.